The 29 T cell receptor beta chains below come from one sample, sequenced in a study of T cell responses to AZD1222 COVID-19 vaccine. Repertoires were generated with immunoSEQ multiplex PCR, while TCRdb's copy carries only in-frame clones and drops some. Of 120,000 or so clones listed, 70% to 90% are singletons. The specimen comprised peripheral blood, sampled on day 0 of AZD1222 vaccination. The origin of the receptors is an adult in good health.

The chain carries TRBV21-1 and TRBJ2-3. TRBV21-1 is a pseudogene segment. This CDR3 has 17 amino acids. The CDR3 DNA reads TGTGCCAGCAGCACCCAGGGAGCAGGGATCGGTTCAGATACGCAGTATTTT. It translates to CASSTQGAGIGSDTQYF.

This clone showed up just once. The chain combines TRBV7-2 with TRBJ1-2; the match to TRBD1 covers 7 bases. This CDR3 is 14 amino acids long. J was trimmed by 1 base and V by 4 bases; bases with no gene match: 3. From germline, CDR1 is SGHTA and CDR2 FQGNSA. The CDR3: CASSSRDSNYGYTF. In nucleotides, the CDR3 is TGTGCCAGCAGCTCCCGGGACAGTAACTATGGCTACACCTTC.

This clone was counted a single time. The chain uses TRBV4-1 and TRBJ1-3, with no clear D. The CDR3 contains 15 residues. Germline CDR1 reads MGHRA; CDR2 reads YSYEKL. V lost 1 base and J lost 2, with 9 bases in between. Here the CDR3 reads CASSQGPFPGNTIYF. CDR3 bases: TGCGCCAGCAGCCAAGGGCCTTTCCCTGGAAACACCATATATTTT.

The chain carries TRBV5-1 and TRBJ2-7, with D perhaps matching TRBD1 or TRBD2 (5 bases each). Germline values: CDR1 SGHRS, CDR2 YFSETQ. Trimming shortened V by 4 bases and J by 3 bases, and 14 bases separated the two germline ends. The CDR3 covers 14 residues. The CDR3 is CASSASRGVYEQYF. CDR3 DNA sequence: TGCGCCAGCAGCGCCTCAAGGGGAGTCTACGAGCAGTACTTC.

A remark on this clone: Different DNA sequences within this sample yield the same CDR3. This chain uses TRBV6-5 with TRBJ2-2; the D is unclear. Trimming took off 6 bases at V and 8 bases at J, with 7 bases between the two ends. This CDR3 is built from 11 residues. The germline V gene has CDR1 MNHEY and CDR2 SVGAGI. The CDR3 DNA sequence: TGTGCCAGCAGCCGAGCTGGGGAGCTGTTTTTT. It yields the protein CASSRAGELFF.

This chain uses TRBV7-9 with TRBJ1-1, with D perhaps TRBD1 (6 bases). Germline loops: CDR1 SEHNR, CDR2 FQNEAQ (reference sequence). The CDR3 consists of 15 residues. Trimming removed 0 bases from V and 4 bases from J, with 12 bases in between. The CDR3 region has the DNA TGTGCCAGCAGCTTAGCGCAGGGGCTTATCACTGAAGCTTTCTTT. It yields the protein CASSLAQGLITEAFF.

This rearrangement joins TRBV15 to TRBJ1-2; D remains ambiguous. This CDR3 is 18 amino acids long. The V end lost 0 bases, the J end lost 2 bases, and 19 bases lay between the germline ends. Germline CDR1 is LNHNV and CDR2 is YYDKDF (reference sequence). CDR3 sequence (DNA): TGTGCCACCAGCAGAGATCGTGAGGTTCAACCTTTAAACTATGGCTACACCTTC. This gives the protein CATSRDREVQPLNYGYTF.

V gene TRBV6-1 combines with J gene TRBJ1-4, with D unclear. The CDR3 has 13 residues. Germline V gene sequence: CDR1 MNHNS, CDR2 SASEGT. Trimming shortened V by 3 bases and J by 8 bases, and 10 bases separated the two germline ends. CDR3: CASSDLPGEKLFF. The CDR3 nucleotides read TGTGCCAGCAGTGACCTTCCGGGGGAAAAACTGTTTTTT.

A single count supports this clone. The chain combines TRBV3-1 (or the pseudogene TRBV3-2) with TRBJ2-7, with D hard to call. Germline CDR1 reads LGHDT; CDR2 reads YNNKEL (reference sequence). The CDR3 has 12 residues. The V end lost 0 bases, the J end lost 4 bases, and 4 bases lay between the germline ends. The CDR3 sequence is CASSQEDYEQYF. CDR3 in DNA: TGTGCCAGCAGCCAAGAGGATTACGAGCAGTACTTC.

The J gene is TRBJ2-3, the V gene TRBV9, with a weak D call TRBD2 (6 bases). The V gene's germline CDR1 is SGDLS and CDR2 YYNGEE. The CDR3 runs to 14 residues. V was pared by 0 bases and J by 4 bases, with 9 bases between. The CDR3 region is CASSVAGEADTQYF. The CDR3 nucleotides read TGTGCCAGCAGCGTAGCGGGAGAAGCAGATACGCAGTATTTT. The whole variable domain, remainder taken from reference TRBV9 and TRBJ2-3, is DSGVTQTPKHLITATGQRVTLRCSPRSGDLSVYWYQQSLDQGLQFLIQYYNGEERAKGNILERFSAQQFPDLHSELNLSSLELGDSALYFCASSVAGEADTQYFGPGTRLTVL.

The chain joins TRBV28 to TRBJ2-7; TRBD2 might be the D (5 bases). The V end was cut by 2 bases, the J end by 4 bases, with 12 bases between. There are 14 residues in the CDR3. Germline V gene data show CDR1 as MDHEN and CDR2 as SYDVKM. The CDR3 loop is CASSLGSEWYEQYF. CDR3 DNA: TGTGCCAGCAGTTTAGGGAGTGAATGGTACGAGCAGTACTTC.

This sequence joins TRBV25-1 and TRBJ1-1; D ambiguous. Trimming took 6 bases from V and 1 from J, leaving 12 bases between them. Germline V CDR1 and CDR2: MGHDK, SYGVNS. The CDR3 runs 14 residues. CDR3 region: CASSWGGRNTEAFF. The CDR3 DNA follows: TGTGCCAGCAGCTGGGGAGGGCGGAACACTGAAGCTTTCTTT.

This rearrangement joins TRBV5-4 to TRBJ2-7, with D perhaps TRBD2 (7 bases). The V gene lost 0 bases and the J gene lost 5 bases, with 15 bases spanning the gap. Germline lookup yields CDR1 SGHNT and CDR2 YYREEE (reference sequence). CDR3 length: 15 amino acids. CDR3 protein: CASSLGEGQRDEQYF. The CDR3 DNA is TGTGCCAGCAGCTTGGGGGAGGGACAAAGAGACGAGCAGTACTTC.

This clone was seen a few times. The chain links TRBV19 to TRBJ2-1, with 9 bases aligning to TRBD1. Unmatched junction bases numbered 10, after V lost 5 bases and J lost 5 bases. Germline CDR1 and CDR2: LNHDA and SQIVND (reference sequence). The CDR3 is 16 amino acids. The CDR3 is CASSAWTGDIDNEQFF. CDR3 in DNA: TGTGCCAGTAGTGCCTGGACAGGGGATATAGACAATGAGCAGTTCTTC.

This chain connects TRBV7-2 to TRBJ2-7; 9 bases agree with TRBD1. CDR1 is SGHTA, CDR2 FQGNSA, per germline. The CDR3 is 14 amino acids. The V and J ends lost 4 bases and 4 bases, in that order; junction bases with no gene match: 5. The CDR3 sequence: CASSSSGTGYEQYF. In nucleotides, the CDR3 is TGTGCCAGCAGCTCTTCCGGGACAGGGTACGAGCAGTACTTC.

This rearrangement joins TRBV30 to TRBJ2-7; no firm D call. CDR1 and CDR2 (germline): GTSNPN, SVGIG (reference sequence). The V end was cut by 5 bases, the J end by 7 bases, with 18 bases between. This CDR3 region has 13 residues. The CDR3 coding sequence is TGTGCCTGGGGACGGGTCGCCGAAGGAGAGCAGTACTTC. Its translation: CAWGRVAEGEQYF. Looking up the rest from reference TRBV30 and TRBJ2-7 gives the full variable domain: SQTIHQWPATLVQPVGSPLSLECTVEGTSNPNLYWYRQAAGRGLQLLFYSVGIGQISSEVPQNLSASRPQDRQFILSSKKLLLSDSGFYLCAWGRVAEGEQYFGPGTRLTVT.

The chain links TRBV7-2 to TRBJ2-1, with 10 bases lining up with TRBD2. This CDR3 comprises 15 residues. In germline, CDR1 is SGHTA, CDR2 FQGNSA. The J segment lost 6 bases and the V segment lost 4 bases, leaving 6 bases of the junction unmatched. The chain's CDR3 is CASSSVLAGSNEQFF. The CDR3, as DNA: TGTGCCAGCAGCTCCGTACTAGCGGGGAGCAATGAGCAGTTCTTC.

The V and J genes are TRBV13 and TRBJ1-4; TRBD1 matches 8 bases. The germline gives CDR1 PRHDT, CDR2 FYEKMQ (reference sequence). The V and J ends lost 5 bases and 7 bases, in that order; junction bases with no gene match: 9. The CDR3 is 15 amino acids. Here the CDR3 reads CASSLWDRPGEKLFF. In nucleotides, the CDR3 is TGTGCCAGCAGCCTCTGGGACAGGCCAGGTGAAAAACTGTTTTTT. Using reference TRBV13 and TRBJ1-4 for the parts outside the CDR3, the full variable domain is AAGVIQSPRHLIKEKRETATLKCYPIPRHDTVYWYQQGPGQDPQFLISFYEKMQSDKGSIPDRFSAQQFSDYHSELNMSSLELGDSALYFCASSLWDRPGEKLFFGSGTQLSVL.

The chain employs TRBV6-5 and TRBJ1-6, with unresolved D. This CDR3 has 15 residues. Trimming cost V 6 bases and J 8 bases, with 17 bases left between them. Per the germline V gene, CDR1 is MNHEY and CDR2 is SVGAGI. CDR3 protein: CASSPRSSGDSPLHF. The DNA of the CDR3 is TGTGCCAGCAGCCCCAGGTCCTCAGGAGATTCACCCCTCCACTTT.

This clone was seen just once. This sequence joins TRBV7-2 and TRBJ2-1; TRBD2 aligns across 8 bases. Trimming took 2 bases from V and 4 from J; bases not matched to a gene: 16. This CDR3 region has 19 residues. CDR1 is SGHTA and CDR2 is FQGNSA in the germline V gene. The CDR3 nucleotides are TGTGCCAGCAGCTTACGTTGGACTAGCCCGCCATTAGAGTACAATGAGCAGTTCTTC. It encodes CASSLRWTSPPLEYNEQFF.

The chain is built from TRBV2 and TRBJ2-7; 11 bases match TRBD1. CDR1 and CDR2 from the germline V gene are SNHLY and FYNNEI. The CDR3 length is 17 residues. Losses at the gene ends were 5 bases for V and 0 bases for J; bases not matched to a gene: 9. CDR3 sequence reads: CASSIVLDRGHSYEQYF. In DNA, the CDR3 is TGTGCCAGCAGTATCGTACTGGACAGGGGGCACTCCTACGAGCAGTACTTC.

This sequence joins TRBV7-6 and TRBJ1-4; D is uncertain. Germline V gives CDR1 SGHVS, CDR2 FNYEAQ. The length of the CDR3 is 17 residues. Trimming left V 1 base short and J 5 bases short, with 17 bases between. The CDR3 region is CASSLVYGPPLNEKLFF. CDR3 nucleotides: TGTGCCAGCAGCTTAGTTTACGGACCGCCTTTAAATGAAAAACTGTTTTTT.

The chain links TRBV25-1 to TRBJ2-7; 9 bases match TRBD1. CDR1 and CDR2 from the germline V gene are MGHDK and SYGVNS. The CDR3 is 13 amino acids. V lost 6 bases and J lost 5; bases outside the gene matches: 5. In nucleotides, the CDR3 is TGTGCCAGCAGCCGGGACAGGGAGGACGAGCAGTACTTC. Protein sequence: CASSRDREDEQYF.

V gene TRBV6-2 or TRBV6-3 combines with J gene TRBJ1-2, with D perhaps matching TRBD1 (5 bases). The CDR3 has 14 amino acids. Germline loops: CDR1 MNHEY, CDR2 SVGEGT. Between the trimmed V and J ends, which lost 4 bases and 8 bases, there was a span of 17 bases. The CDR3 DNA is TGTGCCAGCAGTTTGGTGGGGGTCCTAGTAGGCTACACCTTC. Translated, it gives CASSLVGVLVGYTF.

The chain is built from TRBV27 and TRBJ1-6; weak D call: TRBD1 (5 bases). Germline V gene lookup returns CDR1 MNHEY and CDR2 SMNVEV (reference sequence). The V end was cut by 6 bases, the J end by 7 bases, with 10 bases between. CDR3 length: 13 residues. The chain's CDR3 is CASRQGGNSPLHF. The CDR3 nucleotides are TGTGCCAGCAGGCAGGGAGGCAATTCACCCCTCCACTTT.

This clone was counted a few times. V gene TRBV11-2 combines with J gene TRBJ1-2; tentative D call: TRBD1 (6 bases). V lost 1 base, J lost 6 bases, and 27 bases lay in between. This CDR3 comprises 19 residues. Germline V gives CDR1 SGHAT, CDR2 FQNNGV. The DNA of the CDR3 is TGTGCCAGCAGCTTAGGAGGCCGCTCCGGGGGCGCTATCTTCGATGGCTACACCTTC. Translated: CASSLGGRSGGAIFDGYTF.

The V gene is TRBV12-3 or TRBV12-4, the J gene TRBJ1-1, with D uncertain. There are 13 residues in the CDR3. V lost 6 bases to trimming and J lost 4 bases, with 12 bases between them. DNA for the CDR3: TGTGCCAGCAGCGTTACGTTGGGCACTGAAGCTTTCTTT. This gives the protein CASSVTLGTEAFF.

V usage is TRBV14 and J usage is TRBJ2-1, with 15 bases fitting TRBD2. CDR1 and CDR2 from the germline V gene are SGHDN and FVKESK. This CDR3 is built from 16 residues. V shed 8 bases, J shed 9 bases, and the junction held 11 bases outside the gene matches. The CDR3 DNA reads as TGTGCCAGCGGACGACCGGGACTAGCGGGAGGAGGTGAGCAGTTCTTC. The encoded protein is CASGRPGLAGGGEQFF.

This rearrangement joins TRBV28 to TRBJ2-4; D may be TRBD2 (5 bases). The CDR3 has 16 residues. V was clipped by 4 bases and J by 8 bases, with 21 bases between them. CDR1 and CDR2 from the germline V gene are MDHEN and SYDVKM. This CDR3 is CASSSSTTDGRDIQYF. The CDR3 coding sequence is TGTGCCAGCAGTTCATCGACGACGGACGGGCGGGACATTCAGTACTTC.